Described below is a single T cell receptor (beta chain) sequence and its context. The table came from immunoSEQ multiplex PCR; TCRdb's copy has only in-frame clones and leaves some out. Of under 45,000 clones in the sample, approximately 95% are singletons; the top ten hold around 3.5%. This record comes from a study of T cells in tuberculosis. Study background: T cells were selected with CD1B tetramers loaded with glucose monomycolate.

V lost 6 bases, J lost 2 bases, and 14 bases lay in between. Looked up from germline, CDR1 is LGHNT and CDR2 is FRNRAP. The CDR3 contains 14 residues. The chain has TRBV12-5 and TRBJ2-7, with D tentatively TRBD1 (6 bases). The receptor was derived from a donor aged 5 to 30 with latent tuberculosis or without tuberculosis infection. The sequenced sample was PBMCs. DNA of the CDR3: TGTGCTAGTGGCCCTCTCGACAGGACCTACGAGCAGTACTTC. Its translation is CASGPLDRTYEQYF.